The subject of this entry is one T cell receptor beta chain. Trimming stripped 4 bases from V and 1 base from J, with 10 bases between. Germline CDR1 SGHRS, CDR2 YFSETQ. This CDR3 is built from 14 residues. As originally analysed: Using reference gene primer amplification, nucleated cell counts were estimated. Assay used: immunoSEQ multiplex PCR; TCRdb lists only in-frame clones, some missing. For V, J and clone size, that table is used; D and trimming come from the DNA. The table records 130,000 or so clones, 60% to 85% of them present only once. This sample stems from a study of blood T cell repertoires in COVID-19. Overall study: Sites across the United States, Italy and Spain contributed samples from acute and convalescent COVID-19.

The source is a man aged 45-65 years with acute or convalescent COVID-19. The sequenced material came from peripheral blood. The V gene is TRBV5-1, the J gene TRBJ2-3; D not certain. CDR3: CASSPYTGTDTQYF. CDR3 coding DNA: TGCGCCAGCAGCCCGTACACCGGCACAGATACGCAGTATTTT.